The 3 T cell receptor beta chains given below trace back to one sample, sequenced in a study of T cell repertoires in ileal Crohn's disease. Time point described: neoterminal ileum biopsy at postoperative endoscopy, about 6 months after surgery. Measured with immunoSEQ multiplex PCR; TCRdb has only the in-frame clones, and not every one. Among roughly 5,300 clones listed, 78% were seen once. Specimen: ileal tissue. The receptors derive from an adult with Crohn's disease.

The V call is TRBV7-8, the J call TRBJ1-2; TRBD1 matches 11 bases. The CDR3 length is 14 residues. V lost 5 bases and J lost 4; bases outside the gene matches: 3. Per germline, CDR1 SGHVS and CDR2 FQNEAQ. DNA of the CDR3: TGTGCCAGCAGCCTTGGGACAGGGGGCTATGGCTACACCTTC. Amino acids: CASSLGTGGYGYTF.

Points on this clone: This specimen includes other DNA sequences encoding the same CDR3. The V call is TRBV5-1, the J call TRBJ2-3; possible D gene TRBD2, 7 bases. Germline CDR1 and CDR2: SGHRS and YFSETQ. Trimming took 4 bases from V and 6 from J, leaving 15 bases between them. The CDR3 spans 14 residues. CDR3 protein: CASSGQGRGDTQYF. The CDR3 DNA reads as TGCGCCAGCAGCGGTCAGGGGAGGGGGGATACGCAGTATTTT. Full variable domain (remainder filled in from reference TRBV5-1 and TRBJ2-3): KAGVTQTPRYLIKTRGQQVTLSCSPISGHRSVSWYQQTPGQGLQFLFEYFSETQRNKGNFPGRFSGRQFSNSRSEMNVSTLELGDSALYLCASSGQGRGDTQYFGPGTRLTVL.

About this clone itself: The junction departs from the called germline gene at one end, perhaps through a read error. The chain couples TRBV6-6 to TRBJ2-7, with 8 bases aligning to TRBD1. Germline CDR1 and CDR2: MNHNY and SVGAGI (reference sequence). The CDR3 sequence is 16 residues long. The CDR3 loop is CASSRPGDRTSDEQYF. Written as DNA, the CDR3 is TGTGCCAGCAGTCGGCCCGGGGACAGGACCTCCGACGAGCAGTACTTC.